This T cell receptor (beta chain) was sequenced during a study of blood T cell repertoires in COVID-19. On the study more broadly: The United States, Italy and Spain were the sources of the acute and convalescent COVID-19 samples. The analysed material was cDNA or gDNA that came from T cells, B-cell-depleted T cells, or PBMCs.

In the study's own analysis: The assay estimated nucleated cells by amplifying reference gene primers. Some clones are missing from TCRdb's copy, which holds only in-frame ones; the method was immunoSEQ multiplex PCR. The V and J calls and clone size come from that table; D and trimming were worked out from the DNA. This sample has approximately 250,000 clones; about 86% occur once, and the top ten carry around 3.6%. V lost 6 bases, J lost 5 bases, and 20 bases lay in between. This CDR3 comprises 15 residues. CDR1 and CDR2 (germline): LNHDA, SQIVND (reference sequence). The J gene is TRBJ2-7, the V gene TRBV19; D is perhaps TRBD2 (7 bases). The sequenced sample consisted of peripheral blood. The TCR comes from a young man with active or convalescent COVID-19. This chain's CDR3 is CASRKRGGQRDEQYF. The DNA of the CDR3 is TGTGCCAGTAGGAAAAGGGGGGGACAAAGAGACGAGCAGTACTTC.